The 26 T cell receptor beta chains below come from one sample, sequenced in a study of cytomegalovirus exposure and HLA in healthy donors. Use of 60 Vbeta and 13 Jbeta primers characterized the PCR. Some clones are missing from TCRdb's copy, which holds only in-frame ones; the method was immunoSEQ multiplex PCR. The repertoire holds some 140,000 clones, with approximately 87% as singletons. Sample: PBMCs. These receptors all come from a man in his forties in good health and CMV-seronegative.

V usage is TRBV4-1 and J usage is TRBJ1-5, with 7 bases lining up with TRBD1. With V trimmed by 3 bases and J by 2 bases, 4 bases remained unmatched. The germline CDR1 and CDR2 sequences are MGHRA and YSYEKL. The CDR3 runs to 15 residues. CDR3 sequence (DNA): TGCGCCAGCAGCCAGAGACAGGGAGGCAATCAGCCCCAGCATTTT. Translation: CASSQRQGGNQPQHF.

The rearrangement joins TRBV28 to TRBJ2-2; 10 nucleotides line up with TRBD2. The CDR3 is 15 residues long. Germline CDR1 is MDHEN and CDR2 is SYDVKM. Written as DNA, the CDR3 is TGTGCTATACAATCCGGGACTAGCGTAGCCGGGGAGCTGTTTTTT. It translates to CAIQSGTSVAGELFF.

The gene calls are TRBV6-9 and TRBJ1-6; D remains ambiguous. Germline V lookup: CDR1 MNHGY, CDR2 SVAAGI. This CDR3 contains 17 residues. Between the trimmed V and J ends, which lost 7 bases and 5 bases, there was a span of 21 bases. CDR3 DNA: TGTGCCAGCACCCGGCTGGTCCCAGGAGGAGATAATTCACCCCTCCACTTT. Its protein product is CASTRLVPGGDNSPLHF.

The chain uses TRBV7-9 and TRBJ2-1; TRBD1 matches at 8 bases. Germline CDR1 SEHNR, CDR2 FQNEAQ (reference sequence). The CDR3 contains 13 residues. V lost 7 bases to trimming and J lost 8 bases; unmatched junction nucleotides: 7. The CDR3 loop reads CASILETGDEQFF. As DNA, the CDR3 is TGTGCCAGCATCCTAGAGACAGGGGATGAGCAGTTCTTC.

The rearrangement uses TRBV12-5 and TRBJ2-7; 7 nucleotides match TRBD1. Germline values: CDR1 LGHNT, CDR2 FRNRAP. V dropped 5 bases and J dropped 0; count of bases not matched to a gene: 10. This CDR3 region has 16 residues. In nucleotides, the CDR3 is TGTGCTAGTGGTCCAAGACCGGGACAGATCTCCTACGAGCAGTACTTC. This translates into CASGPRPGQISYEQYF. Looking up the rest from reference TRBV12-5 and TRBJ2-7 gives the full variable domain: DARVTQTPRHKVTEMGQEVTMRCQPILGHNTVFWYRQTMMQGLELLAYFRNRAPLDDSGMPKDRFSAEMPDATLATLKIQPSEPRDSAVYFCASGPRPGQISYEQYFGPGTRLTVT.

The chain has TRBV7-2 and TRBJ1-2; D perhaps matches TRBD1 (5 bases). Trimming pared 1 base from V and 4 bases from J, leaving 22 bases between. The length of the CDR3 is 18 residues. Germline CDR1 and CDR2: SGHTA and FQGNSA. The CDR3 region has the DNA TGTGCCAGCAGCTTAGGGGGGAGGGTGGGGAGGGATGGCTATGGCTACACCTTC. This encodes CASSLGGRVGRDGYGYTF.

The V and J genes are TRBV2 and TRBJ2-2; the D gene is possibly TRBD2 (7 bases). This CDR3 has 14 residues. From germline, CDR1 is SNHLY and CDR2 FYNNEI. The V end was cut by 8 bases, the J end by 5 bases, with 15 bases between. The CDR3 loop is CASRGADWTGELFF. The CDR3 nucleotides read TGTGCCAGCCGGGGGGCGGATTGGACCGGGGAGCTGTTTTTT.

The rearrangement joins TRBV19 to TRBJ2-1, with TRBD1 matching over 10 bases. Germline values: CDR1 LNHDA, CDR2 SQIVND (reference sequence). V shed 7 bases, J shed 4 bases, and the junction held 7 bases outside the gene matches. The CDR3 totals 15 residues. CDR3 sequence (DNA): TGTGCCAGTACTAACGGACAGGGGGTTTACAATGAGCAGTTCTTC. Translated, it gives CASTNGQGVYNEQFF.

Here the CDR3 reads CASSPYGAYEQYF. The CDR3 coding sequence is TGTGCCAGCAGCCCATACGGGGCCTACGAGCAGTACTTC. The chain has TRBV14 and TRBJ2-7, with D possibly TRBD2 on 5 matching bases. The CDR3 contains 13 residues. Trimming took off 4 bases at V and 2 bases at J, with 9 bases between the two ends. The germline V gene has CDR1 SGHDN and CDR2 FVKESK.

The gene calls are TRBV7-3 and TRBJ2-2, with a possible D match to TRBD1 (5 bases). V was clipped by 6 bases and J by 4 bases, with 12 bases between them. The CDR3 contains 14 residues. Germline V gene lookup returns CDR1 SGHTA and CDR2 FQGTGA. This CDR3 is CASRSQAVTGELFF. The CDR3 nucleotides are TGTGCCAGCAGGTCACAGGCGGTCACCGGGGAGCTGTTTTTT.

Worth noting for this clone: The junction shows a germline mismatch at one end, possibly a read error. The V and J genes are TRBV7-9 and TRBJ1-5; 8 positions agree with TRBD1. The CDR3 length is 14 residues. Germline loops: CDR1 SEHNR, CDR2 FQNEAQ (reference sequence). The CDR3 nucleotides read TGTTCCAGCAGGCAGACAGGGGGCAATCAGCCCCAGCATTTT. This codes for CSSRQTGGNQPQHF.

CDR3 protein: CASSALGLAGLNEQFF. As DNA, the CDR3 is TGTGCCAGCAGCGCCCTAGGACTAGCGGGGCTTAATGAGCAGTTCTTC. The V call is TRBV9, the J call TRBJ2-1; 12 bases map to TRBD2. Trimming took 3 bases from V and 7 from J; bases not matched to a gene: 8. Germline loops: CDR1 SGDLS, CDR2 YYNGEE. The CDR3 totals 16 residues. The entire variable domain, with the rest obtained from reference TRBV9 and TRBJ2-1, is as follows: DSGVTQTPKHLITATGQRVTLRCSPRSGDLSVYWYQQSLDQGLQFLIQYYNGEERAKGNILERFSAQQFPDLHSELNLSSLELGDSALYFCASSALGLAGLNEQFFGPGTRLTVL.

The rearrangement joins TRBV28 to TRBJ2-3, with 12 bases fitting TRBD2. The V and J ends lost 10 bases and 0 bases, in that order; junction bases with no gene match: 8. CDR1 and CDR2 from the germline V gene are MDHEN and SYDVKM. CDR3 length: 16 amino acids. The CDR3 is CATTGTSGQSTDTQYF. The CDR3 nucleotides read TGTGCCACTACCGGGACTAGCGGGCAGAGCACAGATACGCAGTATTTT.

This rearrangement joins TRBV25-1 to TRBJ2-3, with 8 positions matching TRBD1. This CDR3 has 14 amino acids. Per the germline V gene, CDR1 is MGHDK and CDR2 is SYGVNS. V was pared by 5 bases and J by 4 bases, with 5 bases of the junction left unmatched. The CDR3 loop reads CASSLGQGADTQYF. DNA of the CDR3: TGTGCCAGCAGTCTCGGACAGGGCGCAGATACGCAGTATTTT.

The chain employs TRBV27 and TRBJ2-7; D perhaps matches TRBD1 (5 bases). Deletions cut 6 bases from V and 2 bases from J, with 14 bases between. This CDR3 contains 14 residues. Germline CDR1 is MNHEY and CDR2 is SMNVEV (reference sequence). The CDR3 spells CASRSVGRAYEQYF. The CDR3 coding sequence is TGTGCCAGCAGGTCAGTGGGGCGCGCCTACGAGCAGTACTTC.

V gene TRBV19 combines with J gene TRBJ1-4; a weak D match, TRBD1 (5 bases). The CDR3 runs 15 residues. The germline gives CDR1 LNHDA, CDR2 SQIVND (reference sequence). Trimming left V 3 bases short and J 3 bases short, with 11 bases between. This CDR3 is CASSIGGSPNEKLFF. CDR3 DNA sequence: TGTGCCAGTAGTATCGGGGGGTCACCTAATGAAAAACTGTTTTTT. The variable domain in full, with the rest retrieved from reference TRBV19 and TRBJ1-4, is DGGITQSPKYLFRKEGQNVTLSCEQNLNHDAMYWYRQDPGQGLRLIYYSQIVNDFQKGDIAEGYSVSREKKESFPLTVTSAQKNPTAFYLCASSIGGSPNEKLFFGSGTQLSVL.

For the CDR3, the DNA is TGCGCCAGCAGCCAAGATATTATGGGACAGGGCCTCTCTGGGGCCAACGTCCTGACTTTC. Amino acid sequence: CASSQDIMGQGLSGANVLTF. This chain links TRBV4-3 with TRBJ2-6; the match to TRBD1 covers 9 bases. Germline CDR1 and CDR2: LGHNA and YSLEER. Losses at the gene ends were 0 bases for V and 0 bases for J; bases not matched to a gene: 9. CDR3 size: 20 residues.

The chain recombines TRBV11-1 with TRBJ2-5; no clear D gene. V was trimmed by 0 bases and J by 1 base, leaving 6 bases between them. CDR3 size: 14 residues. Germline V gives CDR1 SGHAT, CDR2 FQDESV (reference sequence). CDR3 in amino acids: CASSLAALQETQYF. The CDR3 DNA sequence: TGTGCCAGCAGCTTAGCTGCACTCCAAGAGACCCAGTACTTC.

This chain uses TRBV2 with TRBJ2-7; D is possibly TRBD1 (5 bases). The CDR3 has 8 amino acids. The V gene lost 7 bases and the J gene lost 13 bases, with 8 bases spanning the gap. The germline CDR1 and CDR2 sequences are SNHLY and FYNNEI. The CDR3 protein is CASKGIYF. CDR3 bases: TGTGCCAGCAAGGGGATATACTTC.

This clone was seen just once. The chain has TRBV7-3 and TRBJ2-1, with 8 nucleotides matching TRBD2. J gave up 5 bases and V 4 bases, and 7 bases lay outside the gene matches. The length of the CDR3 is 15 residues. CDR1 SGHTA and CDR2 FQGTGA come from the germline V gene. The CDR3 protein is CASSSSGGRNNEQFF. The CDR3 nucleotides read TGTGCCAGCAGCTCCAGCGGGGGCCGCAACAATGAGCAGTTCTTC.

The chain joins TRBV5-8 to TRBJ1-2; weak D call: TRBD1 (6 bases). The CDR3 has 14 amino acids. The germline V gene has CDR1 SGHTS and CDR2 YDEGEE. V was cut by 2 bases and J by 4 bases, with 12 bases left in between. The CDR3 coding sequence is TGTGCCAGCAGCTTTTTTCAGACAGGCTATGGCTACACCTTC. Protein sequence: CASSFFQTGYGYTF.

The chain couples TRBV5-4 to TRBJ2-5; D gene uncertain. Germline V lookup: CDR1 SGHNT, CDR2 YYREEE (reference sequence). V lost 0 bases and J 4 bases, leaving 13 bases between the germline ends. The CDR3 is 15 amino acids. The DNA for the CDR3 is TGTGCCAGCAGCTTGGTATCTAGTCAGCGAGAGACCCAGTACTTC. As protein: CASSLVSSQRETQYF. The variable domain in full, completed from reference TRBV5-4 and TRBJ2-5, reads ETGVTQSPTHLIKTRGQQVTLRCSSQSGHNTVSWYQQALGQGPQFIFQYYREEENGRGNFPPRFSGLQFPNYSSELNVNALELDDSALYLCASSLVSSQRETQYFGPGTRLLVL.

The rearrangement uses TRBV7-9 and TRBJ2-7, with 7 bases lining up with TRBD2. V shed 4 bases and J 2 bases; nucleotides not matched to a gene: 8. Germline lookup yields CDR1 SEHNR and CDR2 FQNEAQ (reference sequence). The CDR3 sequence is 15 residues long. The CDR3 region is CASSSPGTITYEQYF. CDR3 bases: TGTGCCAGCAGCTCCCCCGGGACTATAACCTACGAGCAGTACTTC.

The CDR3 loop reads CASSLGTGAGTEAFF. In DNA form, the CDR3 reads TGTGCCAGCTCACTTGGGACAGGGGCTGGCACTGAAGCTTTCTTT. The chain recombines TRBV18 with TRBJ1-1; TRBD1 matches at 10 bases. V lost 4 bases, J lost 4 bases, and 6 bases stayed unmatched. CDR3 length: 15 residues. Germline lookup yields CDR1 KGHSH and CDR2 LQKENI.

The rearrangement links TRBV28 to TRBJ2-7; 8 nucleotides match TRBD2. The junction had 6 bases not matched to a gene; V was cut back by 5 bases and J by 3 bases. From germline, CDR1 is MDHEN and CDR2 SYDVKM. This CDR3 has 14 residues. The CDR3 coding sequence is TGTGCCAGCAGTAGCGGGGGCCCTAACTACGAGCAGTACTTC. It translates to CASSSGGPNYEQYF.

The chain is built from TRBV4-3 and TRBJ2-3; 7 nucleotides agree with TRBD2. CDR1 is LGHNA, CDR2 YSLEER, per germline. J gave up 4 bases and V 3 bases, and 7 bases lay outside the gene matches. The CDR3 loop spans 15 amino acids. CDR3 coding DNA: TGCGCCAGCAGCCAGGCCCCGGGGGGAGCAGATACGCAGTATTTT. Its translation: CASSQAPGGADTQYF.